A single sample gave rise to the 10 T cell receptor beta chains below, sequenced in a study of cytotoxic CD8 clonotypes in ibrutinib-treated CLL. The method was immunoSEQ multiplex PCR; TCRdb's version includes in-frame clones alone and lacks a portion of them. Among over 130,000 clones listed, over 75% were seen once. Source: PBMCs, taken after 36 months of ibrutinib treatment. The receptor set was obtained from a human donor with chronic lymphocytic leukemia.

J is TRBJ1-3 and V is TRBV6-1, with D perhaps matching TRBD1 (5 bases). This CDR3 is built from 16 residues. Germline CDR1 reads MNHNS; CDR2 reads SASEGT. Trimming took 0 bases from V and 3 from J, leaving 12 bases between them. CDR3 nucleotide sequence: TGTGCCAGCAGTGAAGCGCGGGGACGGCTTGGAAACACCATATATTTT. This sequence encodes CASSEARGRLGNTIYF.

This clone appeared a single time. The genes are TRBV4-1 and TRBJ1-6; perhaps TRBD1 as D (5 bases). CDR3 length: 15 amino acids. Germline V gives CDR1 MGHRA, CDR2 YSYEKL. V lost 4 bases and J 7 bases, leaving 14 bases between the germline ends. This chain's CDR3 is CASSLFGQGNSPLHF. CDR3 nucleotides: TGCGCCAGCAGCCTATTCGGACAAGGGAATTCACCCCTCCACTTT.

V usage is TRBV5-1 and J usage is TRBJ2-3; no definite D call. Germline V lookup: CDR1 SGHRS, CDR2 YFSETQ. V was trimmed by 4 bases and J by 6 bases, leaving 12 bases between them. This CDR3 region has 13 residues. The CDR3 DNA follows: TGCGCCAGCAGCCGGGTCCGAACGGATACGCAGTATTTT. Protein: CASSRVRTDTQYF.

This chain joins TRBV4-1 and TRBJ2-7, with 7 bases identical to TRBD2. J was trimmed by 5 bases and V by 4 bases; bases with no gene match: 11. The length of the CDR3 is 15 residues. Germline lookup yields CDR1 MGHRA and CDR2 YSYEKL. CDR3 DNA: TGCGCCAGCAGCCCCCCCGTCGGGAGGCCCCACGAGCAGTACTTC. Amino acid sequence: CASSPPVGRPHEQYF.

This chain joins TRBV28 and TRBJ2-3; no clear D. The CDR3 is made up of 13 amino acids. Germline lookup yields CDR1 MDHEN and CDR2 SYDVKM. V was shortened by 6 bases and J by 2 bases, with 9 bases between the two germline ends. In nucleotides, the CDR3 is TGTGCCAGCAGAGGCGGTAACACAGATACGCAGTATTTT. Protein: CASRGGNTDTQYF.

V and J are TRBV5-1 and TRBJ2-7; 8 bases are a match to TRBD2. V lost 3 bases to trimming and J lost 6 bases; unmatched junction nucleotides: 11. CDR3 size: 15 residues. Per germline, CDR1 SGHRS and CDR2 YFSETQ. The CDR3 nucleotides read TGCGCCAGCAGCTCTCCGGGACTAGTGGGGCTCGAGCAGTACTTC. Protein sequence: CASSSPGLVGLEQYF.

The gene calls are TRBV6-1 and TRBJ1-6, with unresolved D. CDR1 MNHNS and CDR2 SASEGT come from the germline V gene. This CDR3 is 15 amino acids long. Between the trimmed V and J ends, which lost 3 bases and 3 bases, there was a span of 9 bases. The DNA of the CDR3 is TGTGCCAGCAGTGAGATGGGGTTCTATAATTCACCCCTCCACTTT. This translates into CASSEMGFYNSPLHF.

This rearrangement joins TRBV28 to TRBJ2-3; 9 bases are shared with TRBD2. The germline CDR1 and CDR2 sequences are MDHEN and SYDVKM. Trimming cost V 8 bases and J 3 bases; bases outside gene matches: 3. The CDR3 spans 13 residues. This CDR3 reads CASVLAGTDTQYF. The CDR3 bases are TGTGCCAGCGTGCTAGCGGGGACAGATACGCAGTATTTT.

The chain is built from TRBV5-1 and TRBJ2-4, with a weak D call TRBD1 (7 bases). With 3 bases removed from V and 6 bases from J, the gap between germline ends came to 13 bases. The CDR3 extends over 14 amino acids. CDR1 SGHRS and CDR2 YFSETQ come from the germline V gene. CDR3 bases: TGCGCCAGCAGCTCGCCAGGGGGAGGAAACATTCAGTACTTC. Protein: CASSSPGGGNIQYF.

The chain couples TRBV20-1 to TRBJ2-5; D gene ambiguous. Germline values: CDR1 DFQATT, CDR2 SNEGSKA (reference sequence). V gave up 1 base and J gave up 5 bases, with 5 bases separating them. The length of the CDR3 is 11 residues. The CDR3: CSARGLETQYF. CDR3 bases: TGCAGTGCTAGAGGTCTGGAGACCCAGTACTTC.